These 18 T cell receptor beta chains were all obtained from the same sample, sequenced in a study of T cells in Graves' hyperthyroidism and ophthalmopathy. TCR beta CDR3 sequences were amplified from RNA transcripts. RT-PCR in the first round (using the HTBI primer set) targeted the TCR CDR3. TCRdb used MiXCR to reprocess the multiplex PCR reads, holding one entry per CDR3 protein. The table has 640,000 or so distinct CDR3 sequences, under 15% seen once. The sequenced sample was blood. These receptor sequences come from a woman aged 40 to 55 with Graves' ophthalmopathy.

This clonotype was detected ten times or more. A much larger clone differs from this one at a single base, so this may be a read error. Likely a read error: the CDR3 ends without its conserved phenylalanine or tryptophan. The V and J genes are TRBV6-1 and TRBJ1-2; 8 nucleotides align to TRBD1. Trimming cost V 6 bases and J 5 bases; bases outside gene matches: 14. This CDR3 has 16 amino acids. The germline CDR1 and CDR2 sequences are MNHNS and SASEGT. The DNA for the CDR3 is TGTGCCAGCAGCCAGGGACAGGCGGTGACGCAGTATGGCTACACCCTC. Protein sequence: CASSQGQAVTQYGYTL.

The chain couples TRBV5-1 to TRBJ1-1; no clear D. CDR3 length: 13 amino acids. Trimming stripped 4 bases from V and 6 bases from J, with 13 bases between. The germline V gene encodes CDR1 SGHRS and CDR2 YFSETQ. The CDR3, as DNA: TGCGCCAGCAGCAATCCGCCCAGCCCTGAAGCTTTCTTT. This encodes CASSNPPSPEAFF.

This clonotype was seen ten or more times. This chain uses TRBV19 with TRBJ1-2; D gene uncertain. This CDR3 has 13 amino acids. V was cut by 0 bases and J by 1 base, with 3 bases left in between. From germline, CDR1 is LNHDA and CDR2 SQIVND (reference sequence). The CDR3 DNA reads TGTGCCAGTAGTATAGACTTTAACTATGGCTACACCTTC. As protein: CASSIDFNYGYTF.

CDR3 nucleotide sequence: TGCGCCAGCAGCCAAGACCCCCGGGACAAGGTGAAGGGCTACACCTTC. Its translation: CASSQDPRDKVKGYTF. This sequence joins TRBV4-1 and TRBJ1-2; maybe TRBD1 (6 bases). V lost 0 bases, J lost 8 bases, and 19 bases lay in between. Germline lookup yields CDR1 MGHRA and CDR2 YSYEKL. CDR3 length equals 16 residues.

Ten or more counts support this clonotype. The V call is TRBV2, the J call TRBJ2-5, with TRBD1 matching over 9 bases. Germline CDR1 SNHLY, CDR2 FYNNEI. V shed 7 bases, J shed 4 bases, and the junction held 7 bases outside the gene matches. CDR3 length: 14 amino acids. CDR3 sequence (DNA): TGTGCCAGCAACACAGGGGGCGCGGGAGAGACCCAGTACTTC. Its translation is CASNTGGAGETQYF.

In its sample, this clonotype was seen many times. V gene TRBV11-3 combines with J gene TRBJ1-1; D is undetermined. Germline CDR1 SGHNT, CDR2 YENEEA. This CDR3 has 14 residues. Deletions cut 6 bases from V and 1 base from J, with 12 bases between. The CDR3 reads CASRLARGNTEAFF. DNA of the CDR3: TGTGCCAGCAGGTTGGCTCGGGGGAACACTGAAGCTTTCTTT.

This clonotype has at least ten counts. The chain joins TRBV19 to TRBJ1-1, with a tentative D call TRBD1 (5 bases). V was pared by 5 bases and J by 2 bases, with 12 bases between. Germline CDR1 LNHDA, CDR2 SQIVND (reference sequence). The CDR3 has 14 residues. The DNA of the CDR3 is TGTGCCAGTAGTCGGGGGGATAGCAACACTGAAGCTTTCTTT. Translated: CASSRGDSNTEAFF. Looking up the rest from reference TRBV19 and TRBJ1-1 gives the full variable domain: DGGITQSPKYLFRKEGQNVTLSCEQNLNHDAMYWYRQDPGQGLRLIYYSQIVNDFQKGDIAEGYSVSREKKESFPLTVTSAQKNPTAFYLCASSRGDSNTEAFFGQGTRLTVV.

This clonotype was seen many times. CDR3 DNA: TGTGCCAGCAGCTCCGCCGACAGGGTGCGAGGCTACACCTTC. Residues: CASSSADRVRGYTF. This chain uses TRBV9 with TRBJ1-2; 7 positions match TRBD1. V shed 4 bases and J 8 bases; nucleotides not matched to a gene: 11. The germline CDR1 and CDR2 sequences are SGDLS and YYNGEE. This CDR3 has 14 residues.

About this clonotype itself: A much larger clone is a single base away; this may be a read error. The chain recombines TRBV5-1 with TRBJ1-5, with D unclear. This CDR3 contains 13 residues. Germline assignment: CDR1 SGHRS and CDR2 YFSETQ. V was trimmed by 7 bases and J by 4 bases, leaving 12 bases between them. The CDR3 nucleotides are TGCGCCAGCGGCCTTGACCAGAATCAGCCCCAGCATTTT. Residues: CASGLDQNQPQHF.

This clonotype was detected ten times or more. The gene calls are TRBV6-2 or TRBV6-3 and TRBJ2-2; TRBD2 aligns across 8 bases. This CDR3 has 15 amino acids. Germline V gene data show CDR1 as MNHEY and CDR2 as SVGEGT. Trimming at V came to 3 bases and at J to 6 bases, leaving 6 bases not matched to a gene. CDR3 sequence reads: CASSYRREESGELFF. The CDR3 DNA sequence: TGTGCCAGCAGTTATAGGCGGGAGGAGTCCGGGGAGCTGTTTTTT.

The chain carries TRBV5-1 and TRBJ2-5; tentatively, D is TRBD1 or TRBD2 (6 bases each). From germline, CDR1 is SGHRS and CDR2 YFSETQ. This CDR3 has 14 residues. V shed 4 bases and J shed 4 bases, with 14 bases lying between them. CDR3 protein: CASSRGTIGETQYF. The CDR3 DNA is TGCGCCAGCAGCCGCGGGACAATAGGAGAGACCCAGTACTTC.

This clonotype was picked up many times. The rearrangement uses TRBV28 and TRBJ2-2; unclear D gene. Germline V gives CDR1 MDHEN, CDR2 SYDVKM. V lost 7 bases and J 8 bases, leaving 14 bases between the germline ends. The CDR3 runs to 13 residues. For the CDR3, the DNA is TGTGCCAGCATCTCTCAACCAGTGGGGGAGCTGTTTTTT. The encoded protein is CASISQPVGELFF. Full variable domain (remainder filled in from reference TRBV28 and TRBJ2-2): DVKVTQSSRYLVKRTGEKVFLECVQDMDHENMFWYRQDPGLGLRLIYFSYDVKMKEKGDIPEGYSVSREKKERFSLILESASTNQTSMYLCASISQPVGELFFGEGSRLTVL.

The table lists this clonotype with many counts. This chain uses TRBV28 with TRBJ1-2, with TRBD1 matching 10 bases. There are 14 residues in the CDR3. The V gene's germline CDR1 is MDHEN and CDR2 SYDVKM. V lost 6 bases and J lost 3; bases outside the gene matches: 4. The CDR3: CASRTGGVDYGYTF. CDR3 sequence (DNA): TGTGCCAGCAGGACAGGGGGCGTGGACTATGGCTACACCTTC.

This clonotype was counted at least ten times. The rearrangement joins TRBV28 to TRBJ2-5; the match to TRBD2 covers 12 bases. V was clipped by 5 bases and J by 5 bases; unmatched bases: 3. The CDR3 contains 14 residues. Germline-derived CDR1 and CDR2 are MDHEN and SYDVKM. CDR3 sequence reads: CASSLAGGDETQYF. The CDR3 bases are TGTGCCAGCAGTCTAGCGGGAGGGGATGAGACCCAGTACTTC.

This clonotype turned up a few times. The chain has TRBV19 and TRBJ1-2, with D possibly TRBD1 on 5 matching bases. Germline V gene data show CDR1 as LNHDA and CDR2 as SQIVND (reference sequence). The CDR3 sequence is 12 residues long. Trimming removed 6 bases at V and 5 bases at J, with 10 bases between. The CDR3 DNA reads TGTGCCAGTAGAGGGACGTGGTATGGCTACACCTTC. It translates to CASRGTWYGYTF. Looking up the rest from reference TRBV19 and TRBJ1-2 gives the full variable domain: DGGITQSPKYLFRKEGQNVTLSCEQNLNHDAMYWYRQDPGQGLRLIYYSQIVNDFQKGDIAEGYSVSREKKESFPLTVTSAQKNPTAFYLCASRGTWYGYTFGSGTRLTVV.

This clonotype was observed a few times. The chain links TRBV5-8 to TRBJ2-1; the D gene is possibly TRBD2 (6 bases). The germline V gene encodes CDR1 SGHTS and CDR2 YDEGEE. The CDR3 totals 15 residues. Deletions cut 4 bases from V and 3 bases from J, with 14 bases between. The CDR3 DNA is TGTGCCAGCAGCCTCGTAGGAGGGTACTACAATGAGCAGTTCTTC. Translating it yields CASSLVGGYYNEQFF. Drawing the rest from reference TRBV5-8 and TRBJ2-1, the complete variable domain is EAGVTQSPTHLIKTRGQQATLRCSPISGHTSVYWYQQALGLGLQFLLWYDEGEERNRGNFPPRFSGRQFPNYSSELNVNALELEDSALYLCASSLVGGYYNEQFFGPGTRLTVL.

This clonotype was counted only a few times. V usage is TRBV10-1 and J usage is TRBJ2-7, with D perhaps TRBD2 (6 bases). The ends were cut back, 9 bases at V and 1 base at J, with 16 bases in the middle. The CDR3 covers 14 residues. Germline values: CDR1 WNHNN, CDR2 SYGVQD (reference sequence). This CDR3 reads CARALAVPSYEQYF. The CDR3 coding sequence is TGCGCCAGAGCGTTAGCGGTCCCTTCCTACGAGCAGTACTTC.

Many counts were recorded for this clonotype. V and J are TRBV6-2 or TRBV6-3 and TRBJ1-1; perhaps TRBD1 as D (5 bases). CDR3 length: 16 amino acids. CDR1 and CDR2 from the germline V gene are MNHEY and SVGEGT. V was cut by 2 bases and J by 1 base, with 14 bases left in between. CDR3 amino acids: CASSYPVYGGNTEAFF. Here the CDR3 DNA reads TGTGCCAGCAGTTACCCCGTTTATGGGGGGAACACTGAAGCTTTCTTT.